The next 4 T cell receptor beta chains were all read from a single sample in a study of molecular identifiers for immune sequencing clone quantification. Each CDR3 protein gets one entry after TCRdb re-called the PCR reads with MiXCR. The sample consists of over 100,000 distinct CDR3 sequences, around 30% of them appearing once. Sequences were obtained from naive CD8+ T cells from blood, with Jurkat cell RNA spiked in. Specified subset: FACS-sorted CD8+CD4-CCR7+CD45RA+ naive T cells. All receptors derive from a human donor in good health. Some libraries in this study had Jurkat cell RNA spiked in.

The chain has TRBV3-1 and TRBJ1-1, with D unclear. The V end was cut by 7 bases, the J end by 3 bases, with 12 bases between. The CDR3 has 13 amino acids. Germline values: CDR1 LGHDT, CDR2 YNNKEL (reference sequence). The CDR3 loop is CASTPGGDTEAFF. In DNA, the CDR3 is TGTGCCAGCACCCCGGGAGGTGACACTGAAGCTTTCTTT.

The chain joins TRBV27 to TRBJ2-1; 7 nucleotides match TRBD1. V shed 1 base, J shed 4 bases, and the junction held 7 bases outside the gene matches. The germline V gene encodes CDR1 MNHEY and CDR2 SMNVEV (reference sequence). CDR3 size: 16 residues. This CDR3 is CASSLFPLTGYNEQFF. The CDR3 coding sequence is TGTGCCAGCAGTTTATTTCCCCTGACAGGGTACAATGAGCAGTTCTTC.

The chain carries TRBV5-5 and TRBJ2-1; D is ambiguous. V shed 2 bases and J shed 8 bases, with 8 bases lying between them. The germline gives CDR1 SGHKS, CDR2 YYEKEE (reference sequence). The CDR3 length is 12 residues. In DNA form, the CDR3 reads TGTGCCAGCAGCTTTCTTATGGATGAGCAGTTCTTC. Translation: CASSFLMDEQFF.

For this clonotype: A much larger clone differs by one base, so this may be a read error. The V and J genes are TRBV29-1 and TRBJ2-5; 7 nucleotides match TRBD2. Germline trimming cut 0 bases from V and 4 bases from J; bases unmatched to any gene: 8. This CDR3 is built from 15 residues. CDR1 and CDR2 (germline): SQVTM, ANQGSEA. The DNA of the CDR3 is TGCAGCGTTGAAGAACTAAGCGGGACGGTAGAGACCCAGTACTTC. Translated, it gives CSVEELSGTVETQYF.